This T cell receptor (beta chain) was retrieved from a study of blood T cell repertoires in COVID-19 (TCRdb year 2020). Regarding the complete study: The collaborator samples originated in the United States, Italy and Spain and spanned the acute and convalescent phases of COVID-19. The repertoires were released in a freely available public database intended as a resource for research on the immune response to SARS-CoV-2. The material from the prospective study consisted of cDNA or gDNA derived from T cells, B-cell-depleted T cells, or PBMCs. Subjects who had been exposed to COVID-19, were actively infected with it, or had recovered from it provided the deeply sampled blood TCRbeta repertoires that made up the dataset. Where available, HLA class I and class II types were taken from metadata supplied by the sample provider and were not determined by assay-based typing. Samples came from the ongoing ImmuneRACE study (first 160 participants) plus 1,254 subjects from 6 global collaborators. The sample metadata nearly always contained a de-identified subject ID, COVID-19 status, age in years and sex.

The V and J ends are trimmed by 5 bases and 1 base, leaving 27 bases between them. Based on the germline V gene, the CDR1 and CDR2 sequences are SGHNT and YENEEA. The CDR3 measures 19 amino acids from cysteine to phenylalanine. Here the CDR3 DNA is all that survives: 57 bases in frame from base 1. TCRbeta CDR3 regions were amplified from genomic DNA using the immunoSEQ Assay, a bias-controlled multiplex PCR. Concerning the study's data processing: The number of nucleated cells in each sample was estimated by amplification of reference gene primers within the assay. To quantify the absolute abundance of each unique TCRbeta CDR3 rearrangement, sequence reads were collapsed and filtered. For each sample, productive Simpson clonality was calculated as the square root of Simpson's diversity index across productive rearrangements. Imported from immuneACCESS, the table was reduced by TCRdb to in-frame sequences with V and J called. These copies leave out some clones; in studies compared against another copy, an unresolved V gene accounts for under half, and the cause of the remainder is not known. V, J and clone size are those of that table, while D and trimming were read from the DNA. Counted in this sample were fewer than 60,000 clones; 79% of them appeared once. The ten largest clones take up about 25% of the sample.

The collaborating institutions used their own protocols to collect whole blood in K2EDTA tubes. For TCRbeta analysis, collaborator samples were shipped as frozen whole blood, as isolated PBMCs, or as DNA extracted from either sample type. The full study reports these points: The amount of clinical and demographic metadata varied by source and participant and was provided uncurated.

Details on this clone: There is no known antigen for this receptor. Base quality data are lacking; no much larger clone is found one base away.

The chain is made from TRBV11-3 and TRBJ2-7, with TRBD1 perhaps the D gene, on 6 matching bases. Sequencing was done on a sample of peripheral blood. The receptor's source is a man aged 65 to 85 with acute or convalescent COVID-19. CDR3 region: CASSPRAPTGYVASYEQYF. The DNA is as follows: TGTGCCAGCAGCCCCCGGGCCCCGACAGGTTACGTGGCGTCCTACGAGCAGTACTTC.